What follows are 10 T cell receptor beta chains derived from one specimen sequenced in a study of tumor and adjacent non-tumor tissue in lung cancer. A modified ARM-PCR protocol with three rounds of nested PCR amplified TCRbeta. In TCRdb, the multiplex PCR reads were re-called with MiXCR into one record per CDR3 protein. The sample has roughly 150,000 distinct CDR3 sequences; approximately 66% are singletons. This sample's RNA came from whole unsorted tissue. The sequenced material came from lung tumor tissue. These receptors were collected from a man aged 55 to 70 with small cell lung cancer.

This clonotype was recorded a few times. This chain uses TRBV7-8 with TRBJ1-5; D unresolved. Deletions cut 1 base from V and 7 bases from J, with 5 bases between. The CDR3 contains 12 residues. The germline gives CDR1 SGHVS, CDR2 FQNEAQ. The CDR3 DNA reads as TGTGCCAGCAGCTTAGTTTTCCAGCCCCAGCATTTT. Its protein product is CASSLVFQPQHF.

Worth noting for this clonotype: A much larger clone differs from this one at a single base, so this may be a read error. The V call is TRBV12-3 or TRBV12-4, the J call TRBJ2-2; 7 bases map to TRBD1. The CDR3 spans 16 residues. The CDR3 sequence is CASTGGDRANTGEPFF. In DNA, the CDR3 is TGTGCCAGCACTGGGGGCGACAGGGCGAACACCGGGGAGCCGTTTTTT.

Comment on this clonotype: An end of the junction differs from the germline gene, which may be a read error. The V and J genes are TRBV24-1 and TRBJ2-5, with 7 bases identical to TRBD1. The CDR3 totals 15 residues. The germline CDR1 and CDR2 sequences are KGHDR and SFDVKD. CDR3 sequence (DNA): TGTACCACCAGTGGCGTCGGGACAGCCCAAGAGACCCAGTACTTC. It translates to CTTSGVGTAQETQYF.

As concerns this clonotype: Relative to the germline gene, one junction end is altered; a read error may explain this. V usage is TRBV4-1 and J usage is TRBJ1-2, with 7 bases fitting TRBD1. The CDR3 extends over 15 amino acids. Germline CDR1 and CDR2: MGHRA and YSYEKL. CDR3 nucleotide sequence: TGCGCAAGCAGCCCAGGAGGACAGGTAGCGGGTGGCTACACCTTC. Translated: CASSPGGQVAGGYTF.

In regard to this clonotype: In this CDR3 the conserved last residue, phenylalanine or tryptophan, is missing, so a read error is likely. The V call is TRBV29-1, the J call TRBJ2-3; the D is unclear. CDR1 is SQVTM, CDR2 ANQGSEA, per germline. The CDR3 extends over 12 amino acids. Trimming took off 5 bases at V and 0 bases at J, with 6 bases between the two ends. The CDR3 nucleotides are TGCAGCGTTAGTAGCAGCACAGATACGCAGTATTTG. Its translation: CSVSSSTDTQYL.

V and J are TRBV6-1 and TRBJ2-7; no definite D call. Germline V gene data show CDR1 as MNHNS and CDR2 as SASEGT. V lost 6 bases and J lost 1, with 10 bases in between. The CDR3 is 13 residues long. The CDR3 region has the DNA TGTGCCAGCAGGGCGTACGGGTCCTACGAGCAGTACGTC. Its translation is CASRAYGSYEQYV.

A remark on this clonotype: The germline gene is not matched at one end of the junction; a read error may be the cause. The V and J genes are TRBV6-5 and TRBJ2-2, with D perhaps matching TRBD1 or TRBD2 (7 bases each). Germline CDR1 MNHEY, CDR2 SVGAGI. This CDR3 is built from 13 residues. This chain's CDR3 is CVSKGGGAWELLF. As DNA, the CDR3 is TGTGTCAGCAAGGGAGGGGGCGCGTGGGAGCTGCTTTTT.

The chain is built from TRBV6-5 and TRBJ1-2, with D unresolved. CDR3 size: 16 residues. V was trimmed by 7 bases and J by 0 bases, leaving 18 bases between them. Germline V gene lookup returns CDR1 MNHEY and CDR2 SVGAGI. The CDR3 DNA sequence: TGTGCCAGCACACGCCTTTCCGCAGTAGCTAACTATGGCTACACCTTC. As protein: CASTRLSAVANYGYTF.

The CDR3 reads CASSPDGGSWANVLTF. In nucleotides, the CDR3 is TGTGCCAGCAGCCCCGATGGGGGGTCTTGGGCCAACGTCCTGACTTTC. The chain uses TRBV5-4 and TRBJ2-6; a possible D gene is TRBD2 (6 bases). In germline, CDR1 is SGHNT, CDR2 YYREEE (reference sequence). Trimming removed 4 bases at V and 5 bases at J, with 16 bases between. This CDR3 comprises 16 residues.

This clonotype is classed as medium-sized. The genes are TRBV11-2 and TRBJ2-7; the match to TRBD1 covers 11 bases. Losses at the gene ends were 4 bases for V and 4 bases for J; bases not matched to a gene: 6. The CDR3 runs 15 residues. Germline CDR1 SGHAT, CDR2 FQNNGV. CDR3 amino acids: CASSSVGTGGYEQYF. For the CDR3, the DNA is TGTGCCAGCAGCTCAGTCGGGACAGGGGGATACGAGCAGTACTTC.